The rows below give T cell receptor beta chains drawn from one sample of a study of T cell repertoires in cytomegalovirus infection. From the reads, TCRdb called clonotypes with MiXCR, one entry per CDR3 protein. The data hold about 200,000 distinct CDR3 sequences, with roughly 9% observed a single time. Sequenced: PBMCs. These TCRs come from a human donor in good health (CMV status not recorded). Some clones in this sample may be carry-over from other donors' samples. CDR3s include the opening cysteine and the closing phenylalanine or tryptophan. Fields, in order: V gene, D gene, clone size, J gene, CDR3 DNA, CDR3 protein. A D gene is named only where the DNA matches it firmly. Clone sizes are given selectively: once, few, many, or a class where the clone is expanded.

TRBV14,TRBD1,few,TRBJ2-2,TGTGCCAGCAGCCAAGGGACAGGGGCGAACACCGGGGAGCTGTTTTTT,CASSQGTGANTGELFF
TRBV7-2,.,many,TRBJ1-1,TGTGCCAGCAGCTTAGTTACGGGGGCTAATGAAGCTTTCTTT,CASSLVTGANEAFF
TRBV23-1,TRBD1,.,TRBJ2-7,TGCGCCAGCAGTCAAGCTAGGGACAGGGAACCGTTC,CASSQARDREPF
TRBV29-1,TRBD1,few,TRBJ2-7,TGCAGCGTTGGGACAGGGGGTAGCTCCTACGAGCAGTACTTC,CSVGTGGSSYEQYF
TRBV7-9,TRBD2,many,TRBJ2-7,TGTGCCAGCAGCTCTGGGACTACCAATGCCTTCGAGCAGTACTTC,CASSSGTTNAFEQYF
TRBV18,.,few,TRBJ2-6,TGTGCCAGCTCACCAGGAGATGCAAGCTCTGGGGCCAACGTCCTGACTTTC,CASSPGDASSGANVLTF
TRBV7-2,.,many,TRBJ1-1,TGTGCCAGCAGCCACGACGGGGGGGTTGAAGCTTTCTTT,CASSHDGGVEAFF
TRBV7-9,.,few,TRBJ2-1,TGTGCCAGCAGCTTAGCGCTAGGAAACAATGAGCAGTTCTTC,CASSLALGNNEQFF
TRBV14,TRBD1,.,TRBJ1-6,TGTGCCAGCAGCCTCGACCGACAGGGATCGACGAGATCACCCCTCCACTTT,CASSLDRQGSTRSPLHF
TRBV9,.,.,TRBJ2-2,TGTGCCAGCAGGGGGACGGCGAACACCGGGGAGCTGTTTTTT,CASRGTANTGELFF
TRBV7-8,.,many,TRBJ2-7,TGTGCCAGCAGCGTAGAGAGAGGGGGCTACGAGCAGTACTTC,CASSVERGGYEQYF
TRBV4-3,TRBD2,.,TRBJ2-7,TGCGCCAGCAGCCAAGCCCTAATCCTAGCGGGCCACAACTCCTACGAGCAGTACTTC,CASSQALILAGHNSYEQYF
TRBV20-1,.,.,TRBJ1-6,TGCAGTGCCAGGCCGGGACGGGAAAATTCACCCCTCCACTTT,CSARPGRENSPLHF
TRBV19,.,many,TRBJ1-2,TGTGCCAGTCATGGACTGTCGGGCTATGGCTACACCTTC,CASHGLSGYGYTF
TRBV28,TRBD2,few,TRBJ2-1,TGTGCCAGCAGTTCTTATGCCGGGACTAGCGGGAAGTCGTCGTACAATGAGCAGTTCTTC,CASSSYAGTSGKSSYNEQFF
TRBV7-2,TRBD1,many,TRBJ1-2,TGTGCCAGCAGGGGGACAGTCCAAAATGAAGGCTACACCTTC,CASRGTVQNEGYTF
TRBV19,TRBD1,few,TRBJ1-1,TGTGCCACCAGACAGGGGGTGGTCACTGAAGCTTTCTTT,CATRQGVVTEAFF
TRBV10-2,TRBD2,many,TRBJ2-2,TGCGCCGGCAGAGCGGGGGGGGCGGACACCGGGGAGCTGTTTTTT,CAGRAGGADTGELFF
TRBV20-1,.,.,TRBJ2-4,TGCAGTGCTAGGGGGCAGGGAAAAAACATTCAGTACTTC,CSARGQGKNIQYF
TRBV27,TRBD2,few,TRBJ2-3,TGTGCCAGCAGAAGACTAGCGGGAGGGTCTGATACGCAGTATTTT,CASRRLAGGSDTQYF
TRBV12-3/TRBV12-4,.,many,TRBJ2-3,TGTGCCAGCAGTCACCCCCTGGGGGGAACAGATACGCAGTATTTT,CASSHPLGGTDTQYF
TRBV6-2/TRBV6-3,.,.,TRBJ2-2,TGTGCCAGCAGTTACGAAGGGAGCCCAATTCCCGGGGAGCTGTTTTTT,CASSYEGSPIPGELFF
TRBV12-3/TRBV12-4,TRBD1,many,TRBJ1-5,TGTGCCAGCAGAGAAACAGGGGGCAATCAGCCCCAGCATTTT,CASRETGGNQPQHF
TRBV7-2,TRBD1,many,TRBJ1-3,TGTGCCAGCAGCTTAACGCTGGACAGGGTCTCTGGAAACACCATATATTTT,CASSLTLDRVSGNTIYF
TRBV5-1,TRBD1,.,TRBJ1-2,TGCGCCAGCAGCGACGGGACAGGGGGTAGTAATGGCTACACCTTC,CASSDGTGGSNGYTF
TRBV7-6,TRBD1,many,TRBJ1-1,TGTGCCAGCAGCTTAGTGCCGGGGTCGGGACAGGGGGCTGTGAACACTGAAGCTTTCTTT,CASSLVPGSGQGAVNTEAFF
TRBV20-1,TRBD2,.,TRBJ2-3,TGCAGTGCTATCAGCACTAGCGGAAGCACAGATACGCAGTATTTT,CSAISTSGSTDTQYF
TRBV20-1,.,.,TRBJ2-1,TGCAGTGCCAAGGGACTGGAGAGGTCCAATGAGCAGTTCTTC,CSAKGLERSNEQFF